The clone carrying this T cell receptor (beta chain) was detected only once. Its antigen is unidentified. The data were obtained in a study of T and B cells in COVID-19 patients. The overall study: Of about 20 active-infection patients, about 18 carried comorbidities linked to unfavorable COVID-19 outcome.

General study findings and limits: In COVID-19 patients, T cell receptor beta variable and joining gene use was reportedly strongly skewed. Exclusive to the recovered cohort were more than 2,000 TCR clusters, 25 to 35 of them with low generation probability.

TRB was amplified from about 260-540 ng of blood genomic DNA. TRB rearrangements were amplified by multiplex PCR with BIOMED2 TRB-A/B primers. Using its own MiXCR run on the multiplex PCR reads, TCRdb lists one record per CDR3 protein. The data hold 15,000 to 20,000 distinct CDR3 sequences, with 25% to 35% observed a single time. V was cut by 5 bases and J by 4 bases, with 12 bases left in between. Germline V gene data show CDR1 as SGHTA and CDR2 as FQGNSA. The CDR3 extends over 14 amino acids. The receptor's source is a human donor who had recovered from COVID-19. V gene TRBV7-2 combines with J gene TRBJ2-1; D is unresolved. Source material: blood. CDR3 in amino acids: CASSRGQVYNEQFF. DNA for the CDR3: TGTGCCAGCAGCCGTGGGCAGGTATACAATGAGCAGTTCTTC.